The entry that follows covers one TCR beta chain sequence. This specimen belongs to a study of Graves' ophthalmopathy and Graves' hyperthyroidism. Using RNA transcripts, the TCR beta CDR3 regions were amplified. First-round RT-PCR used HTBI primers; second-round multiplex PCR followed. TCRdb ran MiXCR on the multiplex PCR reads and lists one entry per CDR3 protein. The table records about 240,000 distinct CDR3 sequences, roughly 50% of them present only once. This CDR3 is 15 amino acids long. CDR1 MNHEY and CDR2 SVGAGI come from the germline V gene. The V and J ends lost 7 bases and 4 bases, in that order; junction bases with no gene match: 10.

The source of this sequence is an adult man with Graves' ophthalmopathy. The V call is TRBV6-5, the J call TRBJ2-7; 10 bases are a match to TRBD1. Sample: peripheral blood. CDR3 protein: CASKSRTGGRYEQYF. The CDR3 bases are TGTGCCAGCAAATCGAGGACAGGGGGGAGATACGAGCAGTACTTC.